The 2 T cell receptor beta chains listed next were all sequenced from one sample in a study of T-cell reconstitution after alpha-beta-depleted transplantation in children. Unique molecular identifiers were built into the TCRbeta library. TCRdb passed the PCR reads through MiXCR, listing each CDR3 protein once. The sample contains a few hundred thousand distinct CDR3 sequences, about 14% of which appear only once. Source: PBMCs, taken from the stem cell graft. The receptor set was obtained from a human donor who donated a stem cell graft to a child with Fanconi anemia.

V usage is TRBV6-4 and J usage is TRBJ2-2; D unresolved. Germline values: CDR1 MRHNA, CDR2 SNTAGT. With 6 bases removed from V and 2 bases from J, the gap between germline ends came to 10 bases. CDR3 size: 14 residues. This CDR3 reads CASRLDSNTGELFF. CDR3 bases: TGTGCCAGCAGACTCGACTCAAACACCGGGGAGCTGTTTTTT.

This clonotype was seen a few times. This chain uses TRBV7-9 with TRBJ2-7; possible D gene TRBD2, 6 bases. V was shortened by 5 bases and J by 5 bases, with 10 bases between the two germline ends. CDR3 length equals 12 residues. Germline assignment: CDR1 SEHNR and CDR2 FQNEAQ (reference sequence). CDR3 coding DNA: TGTGCCAGCAGCGCGGGACTCAACGAGCAGTACTTC. This translates into CASSAGLNEQYF.